Shown below are 14 T cell receptor beta chains from a single sample sequenced in a study of regulatory T cells in long-lasting Graves disease. Time point of the sample: newly diagnosed GD, antithyroid drugs for less than 3 months. From RNA extracted from PBMCs, the TCR library was made. Arm-PCR with iRepertoire HTBI primers amplified the CDR3 regions for these TCR beta libraries. TCRdb called the multiplex PCR reads again in MiXCR, with one record for every CDR3 protein. The sample holds more than 450,000 distinct CDR3 sequences, around 15% seen once. These data were likewise used in another study, on T cells in Graves' hyperthyroidism and ophthalmopathy.

Sample: peripheral blood mononuclear cells (PBMCs), taken at new diagnosis, from a patient treated with antithyroid drugs. Receptor source: a man aged 35-49 years with Graves disease.

This clonotype was seen many times. The chain has TRBV11-3 and TRBJ2-5, with D maybe TRBD1 (6 bases). This CDR3 has 15 residues. V was shortened by 3 bases and J by 5 bases, with 16 bases between the two germline ends. The germline V gene has CDR1 SGHNT and CDR2 YENEEA. The CDR3 coding sequence is TGTGCCAGCAGCTTCAGCAGGGGCATTAGGGAGACCCAGTACTTC. Residues: CASSFSRGIRETQYF.

The sample holds many counts of this clonotype. The chain links TRBV2 to TRBJ2-1; possibly TRBD2 for D (5 bases). CDR3 length: 14 amino acids. The V and J ends lost 11 bases and 0 bases respectively, with 14 bases between them. Per the germline V gene, CDR1 is SNHLY and CDR2 is FYNNEI. In DNA, the CDR3 is TGTGCCGCCCGACGGGGAAGCTCCTACAATGAGCAGTTCTTC. It specifies CAARRGSSYNEQFF.

This clonotype was seen more than once but under ten times. The gene calls are TRBV18 and TRBJ2-3; 11 nucleotides match TRBD2. CDR1 KGHSH and CDR2 LQKENI come from the germline V gene. The CDR3 runs 18 residues. Trimming cost V 3 bases and J 0 bases; bases outside gene matches: 8. The CDR3 DNA is TGTGCCAGCTCACCCACCCCCTGGACTAGCGGGAGCACAGATACGCAGTATTTT. Protein sequence: CASSPTPWTSGSTDTQYF. Together with reference TRBV18 and TRBJ2-3, the CDR3 gives the full variable domain: NAGVMQNPRHLVRRRGQEARLRCSPMKGHSHVYWYRQLPEEGLKFMVYLQKENIIDESGMPKERFSAEFPKEGPSILRIQQVVRGDSAAYFCASSPTPWTSGSTDTQYFGPGTRLTVL.

In its sample, this clonotype was seen a few times. The chain joins TRBV5-1 to TRBJ2-3, with a tentative D call TRBD1 (6 bases). The CDR3 runs 14 residues. V shed 5 bases and J shed 6 bases, with 16 bases lying between them. Germline lookup yields CDR1 SGHRS and CDR2 YFSETQ. In nucleotides, the CDR3 is TGCGCCAGCAGTGGCTTAATGGGGGCGGATACGCAGTATTTT. As protein: CASSGLMGADTQYF.

The gene calls are TRBV6-2 or TRBV6-3 and TRBJ2-7; D may be TRBD1 (7 bases). Germline CDR1 and CDR2: MNHEY and SVGEGT. The CDR3 is 16 residues long. Trimming took 2 bases from V and 3 from J, leaving 17 bases between them. CDR3 protein: CASSYPNQGGIYEQYF. The CDR3 coding sequence is TGTGCCAGCAGTTACCCGAACCAGGGGGGAATCTACGAGCAGTACTTC.

This clonotype was seen many times. V is TRBV2 and J is TRBJ2-2, with TRBD2 identical over 9 bases. The germline gives CDR1 SNHLY, CDR2 FYNNEI. This CDR3 comprises 14 residues. Trimming removed 5 bases from V and 6 bases from J; junction bases left unmatched: 4. CDR3 sequence reads: CASSYVAGAGELFF. Here the CDR3 DNA reads TGTGCCAGCAGTTACGTAGCGGGAGCCGGGGAGCTGTTTTTT. The full variable domain, its missing parts supplied by reference TRBV2 and TRBJ2-2, is EPEVTQTPSHQVTQMGQEVILRCVPISNHLYFYWYRQILGQKVEFLVSFYNNEISEKSEIFDDQFSVERPDGSNFTLKIRSTKLEDSAMYFCASSYVAGAGELFFGEGSRLTVL.

The J gene is TRBJ2-1, the V gene TRBV6-1; the match to TRBD2 covers 7 bases. Germline V gene data show CDR1 as MNHNS and CDR2 as SASEGT. The ends lost 6 bases at V and 7 bases at J; junction bases unmatched: 12. The CDR3 runs 15 residues. The CDR3 protein is CASSRSSGAGNEQFF. The CDR3 coding sequence is TGTGCCAGCAGCCGCTCTAGCGGAGCTGGGAATGAGCAGTTCTTC.

This clonotype has a count of ten or more. J is TRBJ2-3 and V is TRBV11-2, with D perhaps matching TRBD2 (5 bases). The germline V gene has CDR1 SGHAT and CDR2 FQNNGV. V was cut by 0 bases and J by 10 bases, with 17 bases left in between. This CDR3 has 15 residues. The CDR3 nucleotides are TGTGCCAGCAGCTTAGAGATCAGTTCCGTGGGAGCGCAGTATTTT. Amino acid sequence: CASSLEISSVGAQYF.

This chain uses TRBV24-1 with TRBJ2-1; D gene unclear. V dropped 2 bases and J dropped 7 bases, with 23 bases sitting between them. The length of the CDR3 is 18 residues. Germline V gene sequence: CDR1 KGHDR, CDR2 SFDVKD. In DNA form, the CDR3 reads TGTGCCACCAGTGATTCCCGACCCGGGCCTCTAGGTTTGAATGAGCAGTTCTTC. This translates into CATSDSRPGPLGLNEQFF.

This clonotype has ten or more counts. V gene TRBV5-1 combines with J gene TRBJ2-1; TRBD2 is a possible D gene (6 bases). Deletions cut 2 bases from V and 0 bases from J, with 9 bases between. The CDR3 sequence is 15 residues long. Germline lookup yields CDR1 SGHRS and CDR2 YFSETQ. The CDR3 here is CASSLDGGSYNEQFF. CDR3 sequence (DNA): TGCGCCAGCAGCTTAGACGGGGGCTCCTACAATGAGCAGTTCTTC.

Comments on this clonotype: One base away lies a much larger clone, so this may be a sequencing read error. V and J are TRBV7-3 and TRBJ2-7; 8 nucleotides align to TRBD2. CDR1 is SGHTA and CDR2 is FQGTGA in the germline V gene. V was pared by 2 bases and J by 7 bases, with 10 bases of the junction left unmatched. The CDR3 is made up of 15 amino acids. CDR3 in amino acids: CASSLAGGGYNEQYF. The CDR3 DNA reads TGTGCCAGCAGCTTAGCGGGAGGTGGCTACAATGAGCAGTACTTC.

The chain couples TRBV29-1 to TRBJ2-3, with D perhaps matching TRBD2 (6 bases). Per germline, CDR1 SQVTM and CDR2 ANQGSEA. The ends were cut back, 8 bases at V and 3 bases at J, with 9 bases in the middle. The CDR3 has 11 residues. Written as DNA, the CDR3 is TGCAGCTACGGGAGAACAGATACGCAGTATTTT. It yields the protein CSYGRTDTQYF.

The table lists this clonotype with a few counts. The chain has TRBV27 and TRBJ2-3; TRBD1 is a possible D gene (6 bases). The V and J ends lost 6 bases and 6 bases respectively, with 13 bases between them. The germline V gene has CDR1 MNHEY and CDR2 SMNVEV (reference sequence). The CDR3 has 13 amino acids. In DNA, the CDR3 is TGTGCCAGCAGGGTAACAGGGTTGGATACGCAGTATTTT. It translates to CASRVTGLDTQYF.

The gene calls are TRBV6-2 or TRBV6-3 and TRBJ2-7, with no clear D. The germline V and J ends were trimmed by 6 bases and 3 bases, with 18 bases remaining between them. This CDR3 region has 15 residues. Germline loops: CDR1 MNHEY, CDR2 SVGEGT. CDR3 loop: CASRIAKGQLYEQYF. CDR3 bases: TGTGCCAGCAGAATCGCGAAAGGGCAACTCTACGAGCAGTACTTC.